This paragraph covers one TCR beta chain sequence. Its specificity is not known. This CDR3 is 15 amino acids long. CDR1 and CDR2 (germline): MNHEY, SMNVEV (reference sequence). V trimming: 6 bases; J trimming: 4 bases; junction bases outside the gene matches: 9. This record comes from a study of glioma-infiltrating T cells. Using RNA template, CDR3s of TCR alpha and beta were amplified with iRepertoire arm-PCR. TCRdb recomputed calls from the multiplex PCR reads with MiXCR, one row per CDR3 protein. The sample lists about 140,000 distinct CDR3 sequences, roughly two fifths seen once, with around 20% in the top ten. Study-wide results and caveats: Above-expected tissue-blood divergence occurred in all gliomas, most in low-grade ones.

This receptor was obtained from a human donor with low-grade glioma or glioblastoma, undergoing nonglioma brain surgery, or in good health (not recorded which). The sample consisted of glioma tissue, nonneoplastic brain tissue, or PBMCs (not recorded which). The rearrangement joins TRBV27 to TRBJ2-5, with TRBD2 matching over 9 bases. The CDR3 spells CASSLGGGAAETQYF. In nucleotides, the CDR3 is TGTGCCAGCAGCTTAGGCGGGGGGGCCGCAGAGACCCAGTACTTC.